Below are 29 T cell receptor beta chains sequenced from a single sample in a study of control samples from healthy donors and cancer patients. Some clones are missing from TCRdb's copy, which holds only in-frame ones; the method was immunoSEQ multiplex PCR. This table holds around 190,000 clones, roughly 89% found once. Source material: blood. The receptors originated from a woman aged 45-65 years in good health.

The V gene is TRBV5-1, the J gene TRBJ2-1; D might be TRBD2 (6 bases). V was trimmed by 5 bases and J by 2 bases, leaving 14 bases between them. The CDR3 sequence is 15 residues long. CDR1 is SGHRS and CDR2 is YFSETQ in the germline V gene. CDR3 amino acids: CASRPERAAYNEQFF. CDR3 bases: TGCGCCAGCAGGCCTGAGCGGGCCGCCTACAATGAGCAGTTCTTC.

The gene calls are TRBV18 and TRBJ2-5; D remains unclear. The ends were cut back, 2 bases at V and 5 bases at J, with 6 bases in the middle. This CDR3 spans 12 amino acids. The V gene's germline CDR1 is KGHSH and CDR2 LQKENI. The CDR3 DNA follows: TGTGCCAGCTCACCAAAGGCGGAGACCCAGTACTTC. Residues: CASSPKAETQYF.

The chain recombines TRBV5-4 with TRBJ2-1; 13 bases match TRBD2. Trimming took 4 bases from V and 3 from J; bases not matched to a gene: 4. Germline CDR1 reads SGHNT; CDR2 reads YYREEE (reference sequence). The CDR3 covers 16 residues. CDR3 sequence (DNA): TGTGCCAGCAGCCTAGGGACTAGCGGGGTCTACAATGAGCAGTTCTTC. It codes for CASSLGTSGVYNEQFF.

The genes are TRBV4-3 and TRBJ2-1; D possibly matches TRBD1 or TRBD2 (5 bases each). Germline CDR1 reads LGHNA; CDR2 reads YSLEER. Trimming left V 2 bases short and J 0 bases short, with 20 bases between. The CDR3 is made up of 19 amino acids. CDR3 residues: CASSQRSGPSAASYNEQFF. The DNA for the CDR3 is TGCGCCAGCAGCCAACGTTCGGGGCCGTCAGCGGCCTCCTACAATGAGCAGTTCTTC.

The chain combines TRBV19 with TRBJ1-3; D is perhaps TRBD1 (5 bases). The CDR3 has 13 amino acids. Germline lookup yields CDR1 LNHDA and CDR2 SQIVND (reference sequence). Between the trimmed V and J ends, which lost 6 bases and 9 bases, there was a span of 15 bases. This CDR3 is CASRVGAQGTIYF. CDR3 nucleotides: TGTGCCAGTAGAGTCGGTGCCCAGGGCACCATATATTTT.

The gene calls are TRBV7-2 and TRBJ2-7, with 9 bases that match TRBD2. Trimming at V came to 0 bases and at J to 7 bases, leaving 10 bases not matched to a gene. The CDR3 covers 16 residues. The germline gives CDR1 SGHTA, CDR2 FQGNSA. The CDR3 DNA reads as TGTGCCAGCAGCTTAGCGGGGATAGCGGGAGTAGATGAGCAGTACTTC. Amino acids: CASSLAGIAGVDEQYF.

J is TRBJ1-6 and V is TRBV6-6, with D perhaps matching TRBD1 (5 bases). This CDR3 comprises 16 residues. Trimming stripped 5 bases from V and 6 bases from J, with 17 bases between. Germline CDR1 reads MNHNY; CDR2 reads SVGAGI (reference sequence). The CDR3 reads CASSGPPGRINSPLHF. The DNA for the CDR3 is TGTGCCAGCAGTGGGCCACCGGGACGGATTAATTCACCCCTCCACTTT.

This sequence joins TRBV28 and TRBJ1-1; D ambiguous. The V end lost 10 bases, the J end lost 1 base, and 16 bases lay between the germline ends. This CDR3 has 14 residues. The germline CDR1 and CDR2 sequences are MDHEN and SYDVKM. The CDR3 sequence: CANKPGQGNTEAFF. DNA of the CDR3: TGTGCCAACAAGCCAGGTCAAGGGAACACTGAAGCTTTCTTT.

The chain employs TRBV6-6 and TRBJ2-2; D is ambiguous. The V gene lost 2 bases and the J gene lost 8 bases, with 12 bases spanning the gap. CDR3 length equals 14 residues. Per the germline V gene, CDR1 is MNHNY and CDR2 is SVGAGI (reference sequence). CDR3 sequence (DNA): TGTGCCAGCAGTTACCCCGCGGACGAAGGGGAGCTGTTTTTT. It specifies CASSYPADEGELFF.

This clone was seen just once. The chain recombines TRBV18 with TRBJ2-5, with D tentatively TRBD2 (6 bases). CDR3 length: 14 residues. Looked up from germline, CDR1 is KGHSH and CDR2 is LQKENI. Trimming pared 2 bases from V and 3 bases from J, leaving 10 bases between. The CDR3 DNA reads TGTGCCAGCTCACCATCGACTAGGGAAGAGACCCAGTACTTC. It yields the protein CASSPSTREETQYF.

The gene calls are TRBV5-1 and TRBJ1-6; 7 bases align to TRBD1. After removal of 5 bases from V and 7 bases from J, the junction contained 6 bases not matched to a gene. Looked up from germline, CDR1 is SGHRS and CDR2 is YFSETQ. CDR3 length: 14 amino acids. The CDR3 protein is CASSTGTANSPLHF. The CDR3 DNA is TGCGCCAGCAGTACCGGGACAGCCAATTCACCCCTCCACTTT.

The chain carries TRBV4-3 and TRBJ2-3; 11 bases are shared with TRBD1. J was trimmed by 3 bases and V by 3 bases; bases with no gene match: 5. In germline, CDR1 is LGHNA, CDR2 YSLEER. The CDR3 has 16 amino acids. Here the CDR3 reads CASSQIRDRGTDTQYF. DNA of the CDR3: TGCGCCAGCAGCCAGATAAGGGACAGGGGGACAGATACGCAGTATTTT.

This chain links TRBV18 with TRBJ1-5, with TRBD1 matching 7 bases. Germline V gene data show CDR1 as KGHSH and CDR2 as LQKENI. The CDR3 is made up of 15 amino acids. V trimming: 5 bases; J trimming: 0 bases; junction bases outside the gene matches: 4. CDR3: CASSEGAYSNQPQHF. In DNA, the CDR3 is TGTGCCAGCTCAGAGGGGGCTTATAGCAATCAGCCCCAGCATTTT.

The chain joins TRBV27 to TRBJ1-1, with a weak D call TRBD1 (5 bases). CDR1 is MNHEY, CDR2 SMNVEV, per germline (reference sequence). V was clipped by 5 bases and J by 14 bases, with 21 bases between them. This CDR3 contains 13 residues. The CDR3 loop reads CASSRPSQGRWFF. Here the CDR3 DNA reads TGTGCCAGCAGTCGACCATCCCAGGGCAGGTGGTTCTTT.

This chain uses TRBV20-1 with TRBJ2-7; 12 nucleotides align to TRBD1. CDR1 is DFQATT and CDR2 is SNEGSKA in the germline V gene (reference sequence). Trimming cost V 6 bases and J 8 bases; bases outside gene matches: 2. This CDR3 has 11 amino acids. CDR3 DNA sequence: TGCAGTGCGGGGACAGGGGGCCAGCAGTACTTC. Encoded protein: CSAGTGGQQYF.

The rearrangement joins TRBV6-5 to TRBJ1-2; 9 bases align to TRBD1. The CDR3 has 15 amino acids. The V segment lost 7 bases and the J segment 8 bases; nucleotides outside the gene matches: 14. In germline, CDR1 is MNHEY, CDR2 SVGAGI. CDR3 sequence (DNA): TGTGCCAGCAAAATAGTCACAGGGACAGGGACCGGCTACACCTTC. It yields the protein CASKIVTGTGTGYTF.

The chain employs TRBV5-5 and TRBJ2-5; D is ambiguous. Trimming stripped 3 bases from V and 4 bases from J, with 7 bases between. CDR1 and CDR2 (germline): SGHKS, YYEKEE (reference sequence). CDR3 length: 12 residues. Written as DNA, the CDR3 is TGTGCCAGCAGCTCCCCTGGAGAGACCCAGTACTTC. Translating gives CASSSPGETQYF.

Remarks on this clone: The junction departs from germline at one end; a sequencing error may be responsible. CDR3 sequence reads: CANSQGGGYTF. CDR3 in DNA: TGCGCCAACAGCCAAGGTGGCGGCTACACCTTC. The V gene is TRBV4-1, the J gene TRBJ1-2, with D uncertain. This CDR3 spans 11 amino acids. Germline-derived CDR1 and CDR2 are MGHRA and YSYEKL.

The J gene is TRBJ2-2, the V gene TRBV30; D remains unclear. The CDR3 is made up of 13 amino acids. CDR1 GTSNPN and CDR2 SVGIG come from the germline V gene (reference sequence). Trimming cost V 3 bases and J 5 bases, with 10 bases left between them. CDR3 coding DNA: TGTGCCTGGAGCCGAGACCTTACCGGGGAGCTGTTTTTT. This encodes CAWSRDLTGELFF.

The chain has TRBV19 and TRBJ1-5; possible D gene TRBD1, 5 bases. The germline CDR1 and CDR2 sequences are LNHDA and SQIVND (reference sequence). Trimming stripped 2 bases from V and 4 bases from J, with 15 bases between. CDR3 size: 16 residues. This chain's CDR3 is CASSIWWTQGNQPQHF. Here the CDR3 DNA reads TGTGCCAGTAGTATATGGTGGACCCAGGGTAATCAGCCCCAGCATTTT.

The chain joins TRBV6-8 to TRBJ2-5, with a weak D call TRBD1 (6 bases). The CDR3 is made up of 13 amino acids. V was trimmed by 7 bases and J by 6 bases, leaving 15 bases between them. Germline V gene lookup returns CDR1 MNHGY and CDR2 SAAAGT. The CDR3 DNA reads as TGTGCCAGCATCAAACATGGGGGCCAGACCCAGTACTTC. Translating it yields CASIKHGGQTQYF.

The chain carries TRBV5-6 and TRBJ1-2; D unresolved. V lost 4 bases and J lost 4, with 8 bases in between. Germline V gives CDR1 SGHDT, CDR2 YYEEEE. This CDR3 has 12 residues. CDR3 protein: CASSVNIYGYTF. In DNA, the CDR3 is TGTGCCAGCAGCGTAAACATCTATGGCTACACCTTC.

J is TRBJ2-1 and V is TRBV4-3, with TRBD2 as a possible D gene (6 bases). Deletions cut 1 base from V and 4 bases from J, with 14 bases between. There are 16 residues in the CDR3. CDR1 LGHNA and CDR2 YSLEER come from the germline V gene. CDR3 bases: TGCGCCAGCAGCCAAGCCGGGGGAGCCCGTTACAATGAGCAGTTCTTC. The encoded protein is CASSQAGGARYNEQFF.

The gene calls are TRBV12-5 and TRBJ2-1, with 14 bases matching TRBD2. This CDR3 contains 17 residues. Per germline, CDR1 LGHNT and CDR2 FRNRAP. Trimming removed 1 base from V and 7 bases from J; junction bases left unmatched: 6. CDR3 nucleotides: TGTGCTAGTGGTTTGGGACTAGCGGGAGGGTTAGGAAATGAGCAGTTCTTC. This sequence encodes CASGLGLAGGLGNEQFF.

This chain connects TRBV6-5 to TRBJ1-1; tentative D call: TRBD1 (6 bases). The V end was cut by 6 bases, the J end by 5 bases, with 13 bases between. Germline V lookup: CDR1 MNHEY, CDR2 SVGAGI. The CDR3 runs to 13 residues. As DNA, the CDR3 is TGTGCCAGCAGAGCTGCAGGGGAAACTGAAGCTTTCTTT. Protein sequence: CASRAAGETEAFF.

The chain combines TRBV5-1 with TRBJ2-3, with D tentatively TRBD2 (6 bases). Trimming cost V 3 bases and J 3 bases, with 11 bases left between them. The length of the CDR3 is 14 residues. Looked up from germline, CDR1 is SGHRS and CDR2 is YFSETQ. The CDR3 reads CASSSPGRTDTQYF. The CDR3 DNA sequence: TGCGCCAGCAGCTCTCCCGGGAGAACAGATACGCAGTATTTT. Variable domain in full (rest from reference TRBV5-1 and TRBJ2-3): KAGVTQTPRYLIKTRGQQVTLSCSPISGHRSVSWYQQTPGQGLQFLFEYFSETQRNKGNFPGRFSGRQFSNSRSEMNVSTLELGDSALYLCASSSPGRTDTQYFGPGTRLTVL.

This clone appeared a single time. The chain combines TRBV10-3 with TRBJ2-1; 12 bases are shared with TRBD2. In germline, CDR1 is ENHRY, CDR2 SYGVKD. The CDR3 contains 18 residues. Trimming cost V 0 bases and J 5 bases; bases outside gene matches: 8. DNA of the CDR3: TGTGCCATCAGTGAGTCGGAGACTAGCGGGAGCAGGAACAATGAGCAGTTCTTC. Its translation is CAISESETSGSRNNEQFF.

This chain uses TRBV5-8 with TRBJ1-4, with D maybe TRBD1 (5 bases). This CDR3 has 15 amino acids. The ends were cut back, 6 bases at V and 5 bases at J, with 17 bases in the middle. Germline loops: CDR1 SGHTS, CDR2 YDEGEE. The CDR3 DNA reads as TGTGCCAGCACCCTTGGGCGGGCAGGGAATGAAAAACTGTTTTTT. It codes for CASTLGRAGNEKLFF.

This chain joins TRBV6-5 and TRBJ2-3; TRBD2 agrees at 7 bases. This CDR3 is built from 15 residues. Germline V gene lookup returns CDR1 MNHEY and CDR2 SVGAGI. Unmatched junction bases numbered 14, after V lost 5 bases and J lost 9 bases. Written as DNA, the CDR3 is TGTGCCAGCAGTCCTCCGGGACTATTAACCGGAACGCAGTATTTT. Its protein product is CASSPPGLLTGTQYF.